Shown below are 30 T cell receptor beta chains from a single sample sequenced in a study of blood T cell repertoires in COVID-19. Profiled with immunoSEQ multiplex PCR; TCRdb holds only in-frame clones, not every one. The profile covers roughly 330,000 clones, with more than 70% appearing a single time and 1.5% to 2% taken by the ten largest. The sample was peripheral blood. These receptor sequences come from a woman between 50 and 59 years old with acute or convalescent COVID-19.

This chain uses TRBV2 with TRBJ2-7; no firm D call. CDR1 and CDR2 (germline): SNHLY, FYNNEI. Trimming stripped 2 bases from V and 3 bases from J, with 2 bases between. This CDR3 comprises 11 residues. The CDR3 DNA sequence: TGTGCCAGCAGTGAACTCTACGAGCAGTACTTC. It yields the protein CASSELYEQYF.

This chain links TRBV7-3 with TRBJ2-1, with TRBD2 as a possible D gene (6 bases). V gave up 8 bases and J gave up 6 bases, with 17 bases separating them. The CDR3 loop spans 14 amino acids. Per the germline V gene, CDR1 is SGHTA and CDR2 is FQGTGA. CDR3 sequence (DNA): TGTGCCAGCTCCGCCACTAGCCCAGGCAATGAGCAGTTCTTC. Its translation: CASSATSPGNEQFF.

This chain links TRBV5-1 with TRBJ2-1; D is undetermined. The CDR3 has 15 residues. In germline, CDR1 is SGHRS, CDR2 YFSETQ. V shed 4 bases and J shed 0 bases, with 11 bases lying between them. CDR3 region: CASSAEPSSYNEQFF. The CDR3 bases are TGCGCCAGCAGCGCCGAGCCTTCCTCCTACAATGAGCAGTTCTTC. Variable domain in full (rest from reference TRBV5-1 and TRBJ2-1): KAGVTQTPRYLIKTRGQQVTLSCSPISGHRSVSWYQQTPGQGLQFLFEYFSETQRNKGNFPGRFSGRQFSNSRSEMNVSTLELGDSALYLCASSAEPSSYNEQFFGPGTRLTVL.

The rearrangement joins TRBV5-4 to TRBJ1-2; unclear D gene. In germline, CDR1 is SGHNT, CDR2 YYREEE (reference sequence). The CDR3 loop spans 13 amino acids. Trimming pared 4 bases from V and 4 bases from J, leaving 11 bases between. The CDR3 nucleotides read TGTGCCAGCAGCCGAGGACTGGGCTATGGCTACACCTTC. The encoded protein is CASSRGLGYGYTF.

The chain carries TRBV2 and TRBJ2-2, with 12 bases fitting TRBD2. The length of the CDR3 is 17 residues. Germline V gives CDR1 SNHLY, CDR2 FYNNEI. Trimming removed 4 bases from V and 5 bases from J; junction bases left unmatched: 8. Here the CDR3 reads CASSGRLAGGDTGELFF. The CDR3 region has the DNA TGTGCCAGCAGTGGACGGCTAGCGGGAGGGGATACCGGGGAGCTGTTTTTT.

CDR3: CASSWGGLAGGNTGELFF. The CDR3 DNA follows: TGTGCCAGCAGCTGGGGGGGACTAGCGGGAGGTAACACCGGGGAGCTGTTTTTT. J is TRBJ2-2 and V is TRBV5-4, with 15 positions matching TRBD2. CDR3 length: 18 amino acids. Germline values: CDR1 SGHNT, CDR2 YYREEE (reference sequence). J lost 2 bases, V lost 3 bases, and 5 bases had no gene match.

This clone has a handful of counts. The chain combines TRBV27 with TRBJ2-5; 15 bases line up with TRBD2. With V trimmed by 6 bases and J by 5 bases, 7 bases remained unmatched. Germline V gene data show CDR1 as MNHEY and CDR2 as SMNVEV (reference sequence). The CDR3 contains 16 residues. CDR3: CASRGLAGGGRETQYF. CDR3 nucleotides: TGTGCCAGCAGAGGACTAGCGGGAGGGGGTCGCGAGACCCAGTACTTC.

The chain employs TRBV19 and TRBJ1-5; TRBD1 might be the D (5 bases). The CDR3 has 16 residues. The germline V gene encodes CDR1 LNHDA and CDR2 SQIVND (reference sequence). With 7 bases removed from V and 0 bases from J, the gap between germline ends came to 16 bases. CDR3 sequence reads: CASNAGTPYSNQPQHF. The DNA for the CDR3 is TGTGCCAGTAATGCGGGGACCCCGTATAGCAATCAGCCCCAGCATTTT.

The CDR3, as DNA: TGCGCCAGCAGCTGGGGACTAGCGGGAGACTACGAGCAGTACTTC. Residues: CASSWGLAGDYEQYF. The chain joins TRBV5-1 to TRBJ2-7, with 14 bases matching TRBD2. V trimming: 3 bases; J trimming: 3 bases; junction bases outside the gene matches: 2. Germline V gene data show CDR1 as SGHRS and CDR2 as YFSETQ. The CDR3 is 15 residues long. The whole variable domain, filled in from reference TRBV5-1 and TRBJ2-7, reads KAGVTQTPRYLIKTRGQQVTLSCSPISGHRSVSWYQQTPGQGLQFLFEYFSETQRNKGNFPGRFSGRQFSNSRSEMNVSTLELGDSALYLCASSWGLAGDYEQYFGPGTRLTVT.

The chain uses TRBV28 and TRBJ1-3; possible D gene TRBD1, 6 bases. The CDR3 is 17 residues long. V lost 5 bases and J lost 0, with 17 bases in between. CDR1 and CDR2 (germline): MDHEN, SYDVKM. CDR3 bases: TGTGCCAGCAGTCCCGCCACCGGGACACGCTCTGGAAACACCATATATTTT. This translates into CASSPATGTRSGNTIYF.

V usage is TRBV27 and J usage is TRBJ1-5; TRBD1 matches at 8 bases. This CDR3 is built from 15 residues. V lost 5 bases, J lost 11 bases, and 14 bases stayed unmatched. The germline gives CDR1 MNHEY, CDR2 SMNVEV (reference sequence). CDR3 amino acids: CASSTFGQGDRTQHF. In DNA form, the CDR3 reads TGTGCCAGCAGTACCTTTGGACAGGGCGATAGGACCCAGCATTTT.

J is TRBJ2-7 and V is TRBV18; TRBD1 aligns across 8 bases. The germline gives CDR1 KGHSH, CDR2 LQKENI. The CDR3 has 17 amino acids. The trim removed 6 bases at V and 1 base at J, leaving 14 bases unmatched. In nucleotides, the CDR3 is TGTGCCAGCTCGGCTTTGAGCGGACAGGGAATATCCTACGAGCAGTACTTC. This encodes CASSALSGQGISYEQYF.

This chain uses TRBV7-2 with TRBJ2-7; D gene uncertain. V shed 1 base and J shed 0 bases, with 7 bases lying between them. Germline V gene lookup returns CDR1 SGHTA and CDR2 FQGNSA. This CDR3 region has 14 residues. The CDR3 loop is CASSLESVSYEQYF. Here the CDR3 DNA reads TGTGCCAGCAGCTTAGAATCGGTCTCCTACGAGCAGTACTTC.

The chain joins TRBV7-9 to TRBJ2-1, with D hard to call. V was trimmed by 3 bases and J by 6 bases, leaving 9 bases between them. The CDR3 runs 13 residues. Germline assignment: CDR1 SEHNR and CDR2 FQNEAQ (reference sequence). The CDR3 coding sequence is TGTGCCAGCAGCTTTTCGACTCTCAATGAGCAGTTCTTC. Translating it yields CASSFSTLNEQFF.

The chain recombines TRBV6-1 with TRBJ1-1; the D gene is possibly TRBD1 (5 bases). Trimming cost V 1 base and J 0 bases, with 9 bases left between them. The germline gives CDR1 MNHNS, CDR2 SASEGT. The CDR3 has 15 amino acids. This CDR3 is CASSEDGGMNTEAFF. Here the CDR3 DNA reads TGTGCCAGCAGTGAAGATGGGGGGATGAACACTGAAGCTTTCTTT.

J is TRBJ1-1 and V is TRBV5-1; D is possibly TRBD1 (6 bases). Per the germline V gene, CDR1 is SGHRS and CDR2 is YFSETQ. There are 15 residues in the CDR3. The V and J ends lost 4 bases and 3 bases respectively, with 16 bases between them. The CDR3 protein is CASSPIEGQYTEAFF. CDR3 nucleotides: TGCGCCAGCAGCCCGATTGAAGGACAGTACACTGAAGCTTTCTTT.

The chain joins TRBV19 to TRBJ2-5; perhaps TRBD2 as D (6 bases). The CDR3 totals 16 residues. Germline CDR1 LNHDA, CDR2 SQIVND (reference sequence). V was cut by 4 bases and J by 4 bases, with 19 bases left in between. CDR3 coding DNA: TGTGCCAGTAGTACTAACCACCGGGAGCCAAGAGAGACCCAGTACTTC. It encodes CASSTNHREPRETQYF.

Details on this clone: Different DNA sequences within this sample yield the same CDR3. The V and J genes are TRBV5-1 and TRBJ2-7; 10 nucleotides line up with TRBD2. Per the germline V gene, CDR1 is SGHRS and CDR2 is YFSETQ. With 0 bases clipped from V and 4 bases from J, the junction kept 1 base outside the gene matches. This CDR3 region has 14 residues. DNA for the CDR3: TGCGCCAGCAGCTTGGGGACTAGCGGTTACGAGCAGTACTTC. Amino acid sequence: CASSLGTSGYEQYF.

The chain carries TRBV28 and TRBJ1-1; the match to TRBD1 covers 9 bases. The CDR3 totals 15 residues. CDR1 is MDHEN and CDR2 is SYDVKM in the germline V gene. After removal of 5 bases from V and 5 bases from J, the junction contained 9 bases not matched to a gene. CDR3 protein: CASSGVTGGGTEAFF. CDR3 nucleotides: TGTGCCAGCAGTGGGGTTACAGGGGGCGGGACTGAAGCTTTCTTT.

The J gene is TRBJ1-5, the V gene TRBV5-1; 8 positions agree with TRBD1. The CDR3 has 15 amino acids. From germline, CDR1 is SGHRS and CDR2 YFSETQ. V was clipped by 4 bases and J by 7 bases; unmatched bases: 10. This CDR3 reads CASSPGTGGRQPQHF. The CDR3 bases are TGCGCCAGCAGCCCGGGAACAGGGGGAAGACAGCCCCAGCATTTT.

The V and J genes are TRBV12-3 or TRBV12-4 and TRBJ1-6, with 7 bases aligning to TRBD1. CDR3 size: 13 residues. J was trimmed by 9 bases and V by 4 bases; bases with no gene match: 3. The CDR3 sequence: CASSSTGSSPLHF. The CDR3 DNA is TGTGCCAGCAGTTCGACAGGGAGTTCACCCCTCCACTTT.

CDR3 in DNA: TGTGCCAGCAGCCGGGACAGGGGAAACACTGAAGCTTTCTTT. This sequence encodes CASSRDRGNTEAFF. The chain is built from TRBV5-4 and TRBJ1-1; 10 positions match TRBD1. The CDR3 runs 14 residues. The trim removed 4 bases at V and 2 bases at J, leaving 2 bases unmatched. The germline V gene encodes CDR1 SGHNT and CDR2 YYREEE (reference sequence).

This clone was seen more than once but under ten times. This sequence joins TRBV24-1 and TRBJ1-2; D might be TRBD1 (5 bases). The CDR3 extends over 13 amino acids. In germline, CDR1 is KGHDR, CDR2 SFDVKD. V lost 4 bases and J 5 bases, leaving 10 bases between the germline ends. CDR3 sequence: CATSDDRYYGYTF. In nucleotides, the CDR3 is TGTGCCACCAGTGACGACAGATATTATGGCTACACCTTC.

V and J are TRBV5-1 and TRBJ2-1; tentative D call: TRBD2 (6 bases). The CDR3 consists of 15 residues. Germline V gene sequence: CDR1 SGHRS, CDR2 YFSETQ. Trimming removed 4 bases from V and 0 bases from J, with 11 bases in between. The CDR3 spells CASSRERSSYNEQFF. The CDR3 DNA reads TGCGCCAGCAGCCGGGAGAGGAGCTCCTACAATGAGCAGTTCTTC. Based on the CDR3 plus reference TRBV5-1 and TRBJ2-1, the full variable domain is KAGVTQTPRYLIKTRGQQVTLSCSPISGHRSVSWYQQTPGQGLQFLFEYFSETQRNKGNFPGRFSGRQFSNSRSEMNVSTLELGDSALYLCASSRERSSYNEQFFGPGTRLTVL.

The rearrangement joins TRBV28 to TRBJ1-3; TRBD1 matches at 9 bases. The V segment lost 6 bases and the J segment 4 bases; nucleotides outside the gene matches: 10. This CDR3 spans 16 amino acids. The V gene's germline CDR1 is MDHEN and CDR2 SYDVKM. The CDR3 reads CASSSPQGAGGNTIYF. In DNA form, the CDR3 reads TGTGCCAGCAGCTCACCACAGGGGGCGGGAGGAAACACCATATATTTT.

The chain combines TRBV9 with TRBJ1-4, with D possibly being TRBD1 (6 bases). The germline CDR1 and CDR2 sequences are SGDLS and YYNGEE. The CDR3 is made up of 14 amino acids. Between the trimmed V and J ends, which lost 0 bases and 4 bases, there was a span of 7 bases. CDR3 amino acids: CASSVEQGNEKLFF. DNA for the CDR3: TGTGCCAGCAGCGTAGAACAGGGTAATGAAAAACTGTTTTTT.

The rearrangement uses TRBV5-1 and TRBJ2-7; 10 bases are a match to TRBD1. Germline V gene lookup returns CDR1 SGHRS and CDR2 YFSETQ. The junction had 10 bases not matched to a gene; V was cut back by 4 bases and J by 6 bases. The CDR3 contains 15 residues. The CDR3, as DNA: TGCGCCAGCAGCCTGGGAGGGACAGGGGCCGGCGAGCAGTACTTC. Its translation is CASSLGGTGAGEQYF.

The V and J genes are TRBV12-3 or TRBV12-4 and TRBJ2-7; 7 bases map to TRBD1. CDR3 size: 13 residues. V trimming: 5 bases; J trimming: 2 bases; junction bases outside the gene matches: 3. In nucleotides, the CDR3 is TGTGCCAGCAGTCAGACAGGGACCTACGAGCAGTACTTC. This codes for CASSQTGTYEQYF.

This chain uses TRBV4-3 with TRBJ2-7; 7 nucleotides agree with TRBD2. The CDR3 has 15 amino acids. J lost 12 bases, V lost 4 bases, and 18 bases had no gene match. Germline CDR1 is LGHNA and CDR2 is YSLEER. The CDR3: CASSPYAGLQFIRYF. The CDR3 DNA sequence: TGCGCCAGCAGCCCCTACGCGGGACTACAATTCATTAGGTACTTC.

The gene calls are TRBV4-1 and TRBJ2-7; tentatively, D is TRBD1 (5 bases). The germline V and J ends were trimmed by 6 bases and 2 bases, with 17 bases remaining between them. Germline CDR1 is MGHRA and CDR2 is YSYEKL. This CDR3 has 15 amino acids. CDR3 DNA: TGCGCCAGCAGTACTATCATTGACAGTGCCTACGAGCAGTACTTC. Translated, it gives CASSTIIDSAYEQYF.